These 14 T cell receptor beta chains came from one sample sequenced in a study of OX40 agonist ivuxolimab in advanced cancers. The protocol was immunoSEQ multiplex PCR, while the TCRdb copy is restricted to in-frame clones and leaves out a portion. The table lists 30,000 to 45,000 clones, more than 75% of them singletons. The sequencing used CD4+ or CD8+ T cells sorted from blood, collected in a trial of the OX40 agonist ivuxolimab. All receptors come from an adult with an advanced solid tumor such as melanoma, head and neck, liver or kidney cancer.

The rearrangement links TRBV21-1 to TRBJ2-2. TRBV21-1 is marked as a pseudogene. The CDR3 spans 15 residues. The CDR3 is CASRKPDATAGELFF. The DNA of the CDR3 is TGTGCCAGCAGGAAACCGGACGCGACGGCTGGGGAGCTGTTTTTT.

The rearrangement joins TRBV10-2 to TRBJ1-1; D possibly corresponds to TRBD1 (6 bases). Germline V gene sequence: CDR1 WSHSY, CDR2 SAAADI. The V end was cut by 3 bases, the J end by 6 bases, with 11 bases between. CDR3 length equals 13 residues. The CDR3 protein is CASSEGGAAEAFF. The CDR3 DNA reads as TGCGCCAGCAGTGAAGGGGGGGCTGCTGAAGCTTTCTTT.

CDR3 DNA sequence: TGTGCCAGCTCGGGGGGGAACACTGAAGCTTTCTTT. Protein product: CASSGGNTEAFF. The chain joins TRBV9 to TRBJ1-1, with a weak D call TRBD1 (5 bases). V lost 7 bases to trimming and J lost 1 base, with 8 bases between them. Germline V lookup: CDR1 SGDLS, CDR2 YYNGEE. There are 12 residues in the CDR3.

The chain has TRBV18 and TRBJ2-1; D is uncertain. The CDR3 contains 13 residues. CDR1 is KGHSH, CDR2 LQKENI, per germline. The germline V and J ends were trimmed by 3 bases and 7 bases, with 10 bases remaining between them. The CDR3 DNA reads TGTGCCAGCTCACCGTCGGCCGGGAATGAGCAGTTCTTC. Residues: CASSPSAGNEQFF.

This clone was seen a single time. The chain joins TRBV30 to TRBJ2-7, with D unresolved. Trimming cost V 3 bases and J 4 bases, with 7 bases left between them. This CDR3 is built from 11 residues. Per germline, CDR1 GTSNPN and CDR2 SVGIG (reference sequence). The CDR3 DNA sequence: TGTGCCTGGAGAGGCCTATACGAGCAGTACTTC. Encoded protein: CAWRGLYEQYF.

This chain joins TRBV2 and TRBJ2-2; 7 bases are a match to TRBD1. The CDR3 length is 15 residues. The germline V gene has CDR1 SNHLY and CDR2 FYNNEI. The trim removed 0 bases at V and 7 bases at J, leaving 5 bases unmatched. CDR3 residues: CASSEALQGVGELFF. The CDR3, as DNA: TGTGCCAGCAGTGAAGCGCTCCAGGGGGTCGGGGAGCTGTTTTTT. Full variable domain (rest looked up from reference TRBV2 and TRBJ2-2): EPEVTQTPSHQVTQMGQEVILRCVPISNHLYFYWYRQILGQKVEFLVSFYNNEISEKSEIFDDQFSVERPDGSNFTLKIRSTKLEDSAMYFCASSEALQGVGELFFGEGSRLTVL.

The genes are TRBV18 and TRBJ2-1, with 9 bases matching TRBD2. From germline, CDR1 is KGHSH and CDR2 LQKENI. The CDR3 extends over 16 amino acids. Unmatched junction bases numbered 1, after V lost 0 bases and J lost 1 base. CDR3 DNA sequence: TGTGCCAGCTCACCACCAGCGGGGGGATCCTACAATGAGCAGTTCTTC. Protein: CASSPPAGGSYNEQFF. The entire variable domain, with the rest obtained from reference TRBV18 and TRBJ2-1, is as follows: NAGVMQNPRHLVRRRGQEARLRCSPMKGHSHVYWYRQLPEEGLKFMVYLQKENIIDESGMPKERFSAEFPKEGPSILRIQQVVRGDSAAYFCASSPPAGGSYNEQFFGPGTRLTVL.

The rearrangement links TRBV27 to TRBJ1-5; D perhaps matches TRBD1 (5 bases). This CDR3 comprises 17 residues. V gave up 5 bases and J gave up 5 bases, with 22 bases separating them. Germline loops: CDR1 MNHEY, CDR2 SMNVEV (reference sequence). This chain's CDR3 is CASSLPPGPLGHQPQHF. CDR3 coding DNA: TGTGCCAGCAGTCTTCCTCCGGGACCCCTAGGGCATCAGCCCCAGCATTTT.

This clone was observed once. The V and J genes are TRBV25-1 and TRBJ2-3; 7 bases agree with TRBD2. Per germline, CDR1 MGHDK and CDR2 SYGVNS. The CDR3 consists of 15 residues. Trimming cost V 6 bases and J 2 bases; bases outside gene matches: 8. The CDR3 nucleotides read TGTGCCAGCAGCGATTCGGCGGGGGACACAGATACGCAGTATTTT. Its protein is CASSDSAGDTDTQYF.

J is TRBJ2-5 and V is TRBV30; D possibly corresponds to TRBD1 (5 bases). Trimming stripped 0 bases from V and 0 bases from J, with 8 bases between. This CDR3 is 14 amino acids long. From germline, CDR1 is GTSNPN and CDR2 SVGIG (reference sequence). The CDR3 sequence: CAWSVPQDQETQYF. CDR3 bases: TGTGCCTGGAGTGTACCACAGGACCAAGAGACCCAGTACTTC.

The chain is built from TRBV11-2 and TRBJ2-2; possibly TRBD1 for D (5 bases). The length of the CDR3 is 15 residues. The V gene lost 5 bases and the J gene lost 2 bases, with 12 bases spanning the gap. Germline V gives CDR1 SGHAT, CDR2 FQNNGV. Here the CDR3 reads CASSTRQFNTGELFF. DNA for the CDR3: TGTGCCAGCAGCACCAGACAGTTCAACACCGGGGAGCTGTTTTTT.

J is TRBJ1-5 and V is TRBV6-6; tentative D call: TRBD1 (6 bases). The V gene lost 1 base and the J gene lost 6 bases, with 13 bases spanning the gap. This CDR3 contains 15 residues. The germline V gene encodes CDR1 MNHNY and CDR2 SVGAGI (reference sequence). The CDR3 DNA sequence: TGTGCCAGCAGTTACTTCCGGGGGGCGGGTCAGCCCCAGCATTTT. It translates to CASSYFRGAGQPQHF.

This chain uses TRBV5-6 with TRBJ2-3, with 12 bases lining up with TRBD2. The CDR3 consists of 16 residues. CDR1 is SGHDT and CDR2 is YYEEEE in the germline V gene. V was clipped by 3 bases and J by 5 bases; unmatched bases: 7. CDR3 amino acids: CASSSLLAGGRDTQYF. DNA of the CDR3: TGTGCCAGCAGCTCCTTGCTAGCGGGGGGGAGAGATACGCAGTATTTT.

The chain has TRBV6-5 and TRBJ1-2; 9 bases are a match to TRBD1. The CDR3 loop spans 14 amino acids. V shed 2 bases and J 7 bases; nucleotides not matched to a gene: 5. Germline CDR1 MNHEY, CDR2 SVGAGI. Here the CDR3 reads CASSYSDRGAGYTF. The CDR3 DNA follows: TGTGCCAGCAGTTACAGCGACAGGGGGGCTGGCTACACCTTC.